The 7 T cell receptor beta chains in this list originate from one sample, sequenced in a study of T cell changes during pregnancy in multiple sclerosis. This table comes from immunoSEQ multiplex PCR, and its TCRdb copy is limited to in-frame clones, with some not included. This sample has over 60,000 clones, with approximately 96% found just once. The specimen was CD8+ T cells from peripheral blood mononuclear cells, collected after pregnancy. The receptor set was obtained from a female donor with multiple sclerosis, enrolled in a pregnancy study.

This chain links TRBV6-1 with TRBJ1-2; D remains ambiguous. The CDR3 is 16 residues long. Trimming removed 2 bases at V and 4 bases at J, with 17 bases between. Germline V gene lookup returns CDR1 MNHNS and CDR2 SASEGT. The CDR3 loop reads CASSELSTDKSYGYTF. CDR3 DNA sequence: TGTGCCAGCAGTGAACTTTCCACCGACAAAAGCTATGGCTACACCTTC.

CDR3 region: CASSILAGTGWAFF. CDR3 in DNA: TGTGCCAGTAGTATACTTGCCGGGACAGGGTGGGCTTTCTTT. The chain joins TRBV19 to TRBJ1-1, with TRBD1 matching over 9 bases. The CDR3 runs to 14 residues. The V segment lost 2 bases and the J segment 11 bases; nucleotides outside the gene matches: 9. From germline, CDR1 is LNHDA and CDR2 SQIVND (reference sequence).

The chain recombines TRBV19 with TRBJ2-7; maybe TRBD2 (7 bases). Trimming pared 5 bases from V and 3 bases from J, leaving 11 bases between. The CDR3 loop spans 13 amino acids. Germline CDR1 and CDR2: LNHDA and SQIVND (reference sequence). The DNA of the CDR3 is TGTGCCAGTAGTGGCGGGGGCGGCTACGAGCAGTACTTC. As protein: CASSGGGGYEQYF.

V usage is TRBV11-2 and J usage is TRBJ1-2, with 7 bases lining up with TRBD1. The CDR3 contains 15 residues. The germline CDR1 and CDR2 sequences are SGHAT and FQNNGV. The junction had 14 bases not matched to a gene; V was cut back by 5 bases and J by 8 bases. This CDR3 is CASSTRAGGHFGYTF. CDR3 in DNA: TGTGCCAGCAGCACGCGGGCAGGGGGACACTTCGGCTACACCTTC.

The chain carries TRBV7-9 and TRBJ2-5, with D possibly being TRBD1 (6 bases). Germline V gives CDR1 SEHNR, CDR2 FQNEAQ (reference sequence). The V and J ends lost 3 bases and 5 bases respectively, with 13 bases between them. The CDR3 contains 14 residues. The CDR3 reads CASSFDRRRETQYF. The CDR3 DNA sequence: TGTGCCAGCAGCTTCGACAGGAGGCGGGAGACCCAGTACTTC.

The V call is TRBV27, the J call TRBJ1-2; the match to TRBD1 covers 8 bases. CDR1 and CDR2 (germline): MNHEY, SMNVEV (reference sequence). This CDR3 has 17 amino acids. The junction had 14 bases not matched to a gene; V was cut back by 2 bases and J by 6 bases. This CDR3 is CASSLGLAGGFMHGYTF. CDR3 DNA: TGTGCCAGCAGTTTAGGGTTGGCAGGGGGCTTTATGCATGGCTACACCTTC.

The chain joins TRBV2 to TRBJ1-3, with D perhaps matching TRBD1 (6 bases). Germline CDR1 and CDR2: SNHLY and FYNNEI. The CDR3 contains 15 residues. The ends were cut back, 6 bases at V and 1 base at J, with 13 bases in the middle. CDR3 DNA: TGTGCCAGCAGGGCAATGACAGGATCTGGAAACACCATATATTTT. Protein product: CASRAMTGSGNTIYF.